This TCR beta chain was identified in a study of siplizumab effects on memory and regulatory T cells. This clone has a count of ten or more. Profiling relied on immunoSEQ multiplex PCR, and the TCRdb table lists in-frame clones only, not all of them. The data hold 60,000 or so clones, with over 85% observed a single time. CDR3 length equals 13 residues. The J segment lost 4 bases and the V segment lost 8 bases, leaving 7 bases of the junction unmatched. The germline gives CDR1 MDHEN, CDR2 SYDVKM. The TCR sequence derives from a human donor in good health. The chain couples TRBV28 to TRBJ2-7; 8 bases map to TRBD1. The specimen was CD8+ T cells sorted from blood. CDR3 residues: CASGQGVGYEQYF. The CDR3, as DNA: TGTGCCAGCGGACAGGGAGTGGGATACGAGCAGTACTTC.